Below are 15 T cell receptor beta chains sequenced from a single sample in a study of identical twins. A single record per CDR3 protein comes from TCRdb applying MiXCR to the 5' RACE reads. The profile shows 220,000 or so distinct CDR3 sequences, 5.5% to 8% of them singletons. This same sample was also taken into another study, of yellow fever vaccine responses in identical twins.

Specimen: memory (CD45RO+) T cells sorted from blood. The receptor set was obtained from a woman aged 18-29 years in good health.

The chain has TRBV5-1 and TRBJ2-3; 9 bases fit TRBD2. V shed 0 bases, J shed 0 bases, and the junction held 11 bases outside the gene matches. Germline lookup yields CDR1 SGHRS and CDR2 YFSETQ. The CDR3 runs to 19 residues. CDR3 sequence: CASSLVRPGLASSTDTQYF. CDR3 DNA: TGCGCCAGCAGCTTGGTCAGGCCGGGACTAGCATCGAGCACAGATACGCAGTATTTT.

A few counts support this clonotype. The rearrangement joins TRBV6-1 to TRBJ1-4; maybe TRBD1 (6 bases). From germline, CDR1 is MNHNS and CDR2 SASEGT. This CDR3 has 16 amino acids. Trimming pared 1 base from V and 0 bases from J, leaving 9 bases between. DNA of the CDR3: TGTGCCAGCAGTGAAGGACAGGAAACAACTAATGAAAAACTGTTTTTT. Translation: CASSEGQETTNEKLFF.

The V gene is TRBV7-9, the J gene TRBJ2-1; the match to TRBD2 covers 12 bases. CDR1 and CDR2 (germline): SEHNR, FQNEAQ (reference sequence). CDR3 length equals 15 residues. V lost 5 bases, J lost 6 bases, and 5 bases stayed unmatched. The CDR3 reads CASSTTSGSINEQFF. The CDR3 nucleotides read TGTGCCAGCAGCACGACTAGCGGGAGCATCAATGAGCAGTTCTTC.

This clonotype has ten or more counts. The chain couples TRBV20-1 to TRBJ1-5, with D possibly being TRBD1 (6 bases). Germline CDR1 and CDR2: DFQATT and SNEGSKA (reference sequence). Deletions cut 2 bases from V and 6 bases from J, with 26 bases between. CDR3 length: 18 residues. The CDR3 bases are TGCAGTGCTAGAATCTCGGGCAGGGGCCAAGGTGGGGGTCAGCCCCAGCATTTT. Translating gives CSARISGRGQGGGQPQHF.

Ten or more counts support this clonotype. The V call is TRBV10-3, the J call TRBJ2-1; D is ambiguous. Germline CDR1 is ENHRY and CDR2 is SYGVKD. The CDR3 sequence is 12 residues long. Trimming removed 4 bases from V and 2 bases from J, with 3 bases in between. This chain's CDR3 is CAISATYNEQFF. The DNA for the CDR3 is TGTGCCATCAGTGCTACCTACAATGAGCAGTTCTTC.

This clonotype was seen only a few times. DNA for the CDR3: TGTGCCAGCAGTCAAAGTTCCTCACCCCTCCACTTT. It yields the protein CASSQSSSPLHF. The chain couples TRBV12-3 or TRBV12-4 to TRBJ1-6; D gene uncertain. V lost 5 bases and J lost 10, with 9 bases in between. CDR3 length: 12 residues.

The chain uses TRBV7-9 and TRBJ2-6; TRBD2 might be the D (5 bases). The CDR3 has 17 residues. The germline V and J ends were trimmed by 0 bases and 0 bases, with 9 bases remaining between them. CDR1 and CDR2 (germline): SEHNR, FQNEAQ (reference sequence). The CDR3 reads CASSLAGAISGANVLTF. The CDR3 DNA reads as TGTGCCAGCAGCTTAGCGGGAGCGATCTCTGGGGCCAACGTCCTGACTTTC. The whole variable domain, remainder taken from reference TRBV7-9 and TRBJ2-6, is DTGVSQNPRHKITKRGQNVTFRCDPISEHNRLYWYRQTLGQGPEFLTYFQNEAQLEKSRLLSDRFSAERPKGSFSTLEIQRTEQGDSAMYLCASSLAGAISGANVLTFGAGSRLTVL.

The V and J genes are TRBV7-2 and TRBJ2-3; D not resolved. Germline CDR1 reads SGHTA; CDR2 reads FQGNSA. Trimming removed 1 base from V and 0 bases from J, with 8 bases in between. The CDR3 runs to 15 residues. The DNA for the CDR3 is TGTGCCAGCAGCTTAGGCAGGCCTAGCACAGATACGCAGTATTTT. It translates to CASSLGRPSTDTQYF.

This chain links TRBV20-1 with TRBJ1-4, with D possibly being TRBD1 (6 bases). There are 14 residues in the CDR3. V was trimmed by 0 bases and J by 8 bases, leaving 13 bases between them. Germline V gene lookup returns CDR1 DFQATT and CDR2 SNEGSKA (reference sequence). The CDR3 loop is CSARDGGGREKLFF. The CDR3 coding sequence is TGCAGTGCTAGAGATGGGGGGGGCCGGGAAAAACTGTTTTTT.

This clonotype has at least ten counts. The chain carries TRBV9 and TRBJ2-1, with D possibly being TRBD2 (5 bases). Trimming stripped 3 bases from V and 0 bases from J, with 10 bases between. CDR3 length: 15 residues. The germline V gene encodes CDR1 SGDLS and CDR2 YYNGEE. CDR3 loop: CASSAGLSSYNEQFF. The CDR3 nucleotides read TGTGCCAGCAGCGCGGGATTGAGCTCCTACAATGAGCAGTTCTTC.

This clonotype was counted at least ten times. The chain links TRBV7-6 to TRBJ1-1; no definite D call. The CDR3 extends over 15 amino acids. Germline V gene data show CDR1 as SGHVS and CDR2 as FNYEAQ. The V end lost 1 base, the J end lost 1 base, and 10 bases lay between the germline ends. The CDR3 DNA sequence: TGTGCCAGCAGCTTAGAAGACGGCCAGAACACTGAAGCTTTCTTT. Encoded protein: CASSLEDGQNTEAFF.

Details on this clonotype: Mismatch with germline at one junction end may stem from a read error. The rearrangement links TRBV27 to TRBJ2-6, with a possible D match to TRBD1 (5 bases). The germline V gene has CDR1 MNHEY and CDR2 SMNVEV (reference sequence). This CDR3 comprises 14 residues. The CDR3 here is CASSGHSGANVLIF. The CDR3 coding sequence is TGTGCCAGCAGTGGGCACTCTGGGGCCAACGTCCTGATTTTC.

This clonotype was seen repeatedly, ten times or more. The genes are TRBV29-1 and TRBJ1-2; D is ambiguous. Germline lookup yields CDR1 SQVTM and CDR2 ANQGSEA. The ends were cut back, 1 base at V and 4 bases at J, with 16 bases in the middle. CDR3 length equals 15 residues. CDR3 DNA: TGCAGCGTTGAAGCACCTTCCCGGGCGTTCTATGGCTACACCTTC. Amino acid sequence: CSVEAPSRAFYGYTF.

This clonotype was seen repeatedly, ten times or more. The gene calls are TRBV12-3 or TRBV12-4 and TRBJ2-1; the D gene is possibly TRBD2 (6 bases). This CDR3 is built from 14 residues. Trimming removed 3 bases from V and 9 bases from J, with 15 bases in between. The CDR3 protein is CASSFSSGGFEQFF. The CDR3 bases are TGTGCCAGCAGTTTTAGTTCAGGAGGGTTTGAGCAGTTCTTC.

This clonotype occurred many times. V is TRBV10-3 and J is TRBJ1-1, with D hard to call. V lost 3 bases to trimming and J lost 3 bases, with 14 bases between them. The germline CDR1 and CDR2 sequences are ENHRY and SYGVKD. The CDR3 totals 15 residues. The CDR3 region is CAISDLLGLDTEAFF. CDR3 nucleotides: TGTGCCATCAGTGATCTTTTAGGACTCGACACTGAAGCTTTCTTT.